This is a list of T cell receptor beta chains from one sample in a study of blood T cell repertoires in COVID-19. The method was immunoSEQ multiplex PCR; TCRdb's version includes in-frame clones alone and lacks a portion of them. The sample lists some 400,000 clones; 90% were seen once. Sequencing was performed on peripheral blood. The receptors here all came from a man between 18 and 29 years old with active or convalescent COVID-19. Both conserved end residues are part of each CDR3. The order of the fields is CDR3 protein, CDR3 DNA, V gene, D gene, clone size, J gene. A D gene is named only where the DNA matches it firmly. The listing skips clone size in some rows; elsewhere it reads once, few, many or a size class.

CASSTYRVQDTQYF,TGTGCCAGCAGTACCTACAGGGTACAAGATACGCAGTATTTT,TRBV6-5,NA,NA,TRBJ2-3
CAISESDRTTDTQYF,TGTGCCATCAGTGAATCGGACAGGACTACAGATACGCAGTATTTT,TRBV10-3,TRBD1,NA,TRBJ2-3
CASSLYGSANSYNEQFF,TGTGCCAGCAGTTTATACGGTAGCGCGAACTCCTACAATGAGCAGTTCTTC,TRBV27,NA,NA,TRBJ2-1
CASRSYYRDRGHGYTF,TGTGCCAGCAGGTCCTATTACCGGGACAGGGGGCATGGCTACACCTTC,TRBV5-4,TRBD1,NA,TRBJ1-2
CASSYNRDYGYTF,TGTGCCAGCAGTTATAACAGGGACTATGGCTACACCTTC,TRBV6-5,NA,NA,TRBJ1-2
CASSLGQAQFF,TGTGCCAGCAGTTTAGGCCAGGCGCAGTTCTTC,TRBV28,NA,NA,TRBJ2-1
CATPGSGPSYNEQFF,TGTGCCACCCCAGGGAGCGGGCCCTCCTACAATGAGCAGTTCTTC,TRBV2,NA,NA,TRBJ2-1
CSAPGDSKMYATNEKLFF,TGCAGCGCCCCCGGGGACAGCAAAATGTACGCAACTAATGAAAAACTGTTTTTT,TRBV29-1,TRBD1,NA,TRBJ1-4
CASSQVGTDTQYF,TGCGCCAGCAGCCAAGTCGGCACAGATACGCAGTATTTT,TRBV4-3,NA,NA,TRBJ2-3
CASSFNGPGDTEAFF,TGTGCCAGCAGTTTCAATGGCCCAGGCGACACTGAAGCTTTCTTT,TRBV6-5,NA,NA,TRBJ1-1
CAGDLGDQTSVSTDTQYF,TGCGCCGGGGACCTTGGGGACCAAACTAGCGTAAGCACAGATACGCAGTATTTT,TRBV23-1,TRBD2,NA,TRBJ2-3
CASSPEQFF,TGTGCCAGCAGCCCGGAGCAGTTCTTC,TRBV7-9,NA,NA,TRBJ2-1
CASSAAGTEIYEQYF,TGTGCCAGCTCAGCTGCCGGGACAGAAATCTACGAGCAGTACTTC,TRBV18,TRBD1,once,TRBJ2-7
CASSLVFSNGSRGSYEQYF,TGTGCCAGCAGCTTAGTATTCTCTAATGGTAGTCGGGGGTCCTACGAGCAGTACTTC,TRBV7-2,NA,NA,TRBJ2-7
CAYGGNSYEQYF,TGTGCCTACGGAGGCAACTCCTACGAGCAGTACTTC,TRBV30,NA,few,TRBJ2-7
CATSYGGADTQYF,TGTGCCACCAGCTACGGGGGGGCGGATACGCAGTATTTT,TRBV24-1,TRBD2,many,TRBJ2-3
CASTPRTGLSPLPF,TGTGCCAGCACCCCGCGGACAGGGTTGAGCCCTCTACCCTTC,TRBV28,TRBD1,NA,TRBJ1-2
CASSFFSTNQPQHF,TGTGCCAGCAGCTTTTTTAGCACGAATCAGCCCCAGCATTTT,TRBV7-2,NA,NA,TRBJ1-5
CASSSGTVNEKLFF,TGTGCCAGCAGCTCCGGGACAGTGAATGAAAAACTGTTTTTT,TRBV5-4,TRBD1,NA,TRBJ1-4
CASSQGPTRLEETQYF,TGCGCCAGCAGCCAAGGCCCGACGAGGCTGGAGGAGACCCAGTACTTC,TRBV4-1,NA,NA,TRBJ2-5
CASRARGLNTEAFF,TGTGCCAGCAGGGCCAGGGGGCTGAACACTGAAGCTTTCTTT,TRBV5-6,TRBD1,NA,TRBJ1-1
CASSQELQKYTDTQYF,TGTGCCAGCAGCCAAGAGCTCCAGAAGTACACAGATACGCAGTATTTT,TRBV3-1/TRBV3-2,NA,NA,TRBJ2-3